Listed below are T cell receptor beta chains from one sample, sequenced in a study of blood T cells in healthy people across ages. Each CDR3 protein gets one entry after TCRdb re-called the 5' RACE reads with MiXCR. This sample has 650,000 to 900,000 distinct CDR3 sequences, with 62% found just once. Sequenced sample: blood. The origin of the receptors is a man aged 25-45 years in good health. Each CDR3 is given with its conserved first and last residue. The D gene is left open where the match is weak. Only part of the rows carry a size: once, few, many, or a class if the clone is expanded.

CDR3nt	CDR3aa	abundance	d_gene	v_gene	j_gene
TGCGCCAGCAGCCAAGCCCCTGGGGGCTACACCTTC	CASSQAPGGYTF	few	.	TRBV4-3	TRBJ1-2
TGTGCCAGCAGCTTAACTCCGGGGTCCTACAATGAGCAGTTCTTC	CASSLTPGSYNEQFF	few	.	TRBV7-2	TRBJ2-1
TGCAGTGCTAACTCCGGACAGGGTGGGGACTACGAGCAGTACTTC	CSANSGQGGDYEQYF	once	TRBD1	TRBV20-1	TRBJ2-7
TGTGCCAGCAGCTTAGGGCAGCGGGGGGGAGGTGAGACCCAGTACTTC	CASSLGQRGGGETQYF	.	TRBD2	TRBV7-2	TRBJ2-5
TGTGCCACCAGTGATAACAGGGCCCTAGATCAGCCCCAGCATTTT	CATSDNRALDQPQHF	.	.	TRBV24-1	TRBJ1-5
TGTGCCAGCAGCCAAGAGCTGACAGGGACAGGCTACACCTTC	CASSQELTGTGYTF	.	TRBD1	TRBV3-1	TRBJ1-2
TGTGCCAGCAGTGCTGAGGTTGGCCGCGCCTACGAGCAGTACTTC	CASSAEVGRAYEQYF	.	.	TRBV2	TRBJ2-7
TGTGCCAGCGACAGGGGGAGTGAAAAACTGTTTTTT	CASDRGSEKLFF	.	TRBD1	TRBV6-6	TRBJ1-4
TGCAGCGTAGGCGACAGGGGTTACACAGATACGCAGTATTTT	CSVGDRGYTDTQYF	.	TRBD1	TRBV29-1	TRBJ2-3
TGTGCCAGCAGCGACCCTAACGGAGGGACAACTAATGAAAAACTGTTTTTT	CASSDPNGGTTNEKLFF	.	.	TRBV25-1	TRBJ1-4
TGCAGTGCTCGCGGCGCCGTCTTCTCCTACGAGCAGTACTTC	CSARGAVFSYEQYF	.	.	TRBV20-1	TRBJ2-7
TGCAGCGTTGAACGTAAGGGGATATGGAATGAGCAGTTCTTC	CSVERKGIWNEQFF	.	.	TRBV29-1	TRBJ2-1
TGTGCCAGCAGAAGGAGTCTAGCGGGGGAAGAGACCCAGTACTTC	CASRRSLAGEETQYF	few	TRBD2	TRBV2	TRBJ2-5
TGTGCCAGCAGTTACACTGGGGCGGGGACCCAGTACTTC	CASSYTGAGTQYF	few	.	TRBV6-2/TRBV6-3	TRBJ2-5
TGTGCCAGCAGCTTAGTAGGCGGGACCCTCACAGATACGCAGTATTTT	CASSLVGGTLTDTQYF	.	.	TRBV7-2	TRBJ2-3
TGCGCCAGCAGCTTGGAGGGGGGGGCTCGAAATGAGCAGTTCTTC	CASSLEGGARNEQFF	.	.	TRBV5-1	TRBJ2-1
TGTGCCAGCAGTTCGCCTCTAGCGGGAGACACAGATACGCAGTATTTT	CASSSPLAGDTDTQYF	.	TRBD2	TRBV12-3/TRBV12-4	TRBJ2-3
TGCGCCAGCAGCCAACAGGACGGACTGAACACTGAAGCTTTCTTT	CASSQQDGLNTEAFF	.	.	TRBV4-3	TRBJ1-1
TGTGCCAGCAGTGGTACTCCTGGGGCCAACGTCCTGACTTTC	CASSGTPGANVLTF	few	.	TRBV6-4	TRBJ2-6
TGCAGCGTTAAGGGGACACCCCTCCCGTCTGGGGCCAACGTCCTGACTTTC	CSVKGTPLPSGANVLTF	few	.	TRBV29-1	TRBJ2-6
TGCAGCGTTGGCGGACCCAGGGGGACCTACGAGCAGTACTTC	CSVGGPRGTYEQYF	once	TRBD1	TRBV29-1	TRBJ2-7
TGTGCCAGCAGCCCTAGGACTGGTGAAAAACTGTTTTTT	CASSPRTGEKLFF	.	.	TRBV7-2	TRBJ1-4
TGTGCCATCAGTGAACAGACAGGGGGCAACGGGGGGCCGTTTTTT	CAISEQTGGNGGPFF	.	TRBD1	TRBV10-3	TRBJ2-2
TGCAGCGTTGGGAGGACAGGCCAAGAGACCCAGTACTTC	CSVGRTGQETQYF	.	TRBD1	TRBV29-1	TRBJ2-5
TGTGCCACCAGTGGGCGGACTAGCGGGGGAGCAGATACGCAGTATTTT	CATSGRTSGGADTQYF	many	TRBD2	TRBV24-1	TRBJ2-3
TGTGCTAGTGGTAATTGGGGCTCTGAGAAGGCTTTCTTT	CASGNWGSEKAFF	.	.	TRBV12-5	TRBJ1-1
TGCAGTGCTGATTGGGTCTTACAAGAGACCCAGTACTTC	CSADWVLQETQYF	.	.	TRBV20-1	TRBJ2-5
TGTGCCAGCAGCCCACCGGGGGTACCCTACAATGAGCAGTTCTTC	CASSPPGVPYNEQFF	few	.	TRBV3-1	TRBJ2-1
TGTGCCAGCAGTTGGGGACGGAACTACGAGCAGTACTTC	CASSWGRNYEQYF	few	.	TRBV27	TRBJ2-7
TGTGCCAGCAGTTTGTCCAGGGTTAACGAGCAGTACTTC	CASSLSRVNEQYF	.	.	TRBV27	TRBJ2-7
TGTGCCAGCAGGGACAGGGGCCCATCCTACGAGCAGTACTTC	CASRDRGPSYEQYF	few	TRBD1	TRBV6-6	TRBJ2-7
TGCAGTGCTAGCACCCCCTGGACAAGAAGCACAGATACGCAGTATTTT	CSASTPWTRSTDTQYF	.	.	TRBV20-1	TRBJ2-3
TGTGCCAGCAGACTAGCGGGGGGGCGCGGAGAGACCCAGTACTTC	CASRLAGGRGETQYF	.	TRBD2	TRBV12-3/TRBV12-4	TRBJ2-5
TGCAGCGGATCCGGGGGGGCCAGAGATACGCAGTATTTT	CSGSGGARDTQYF	few	TRBD2	TRBV29-1	TRBJ2-3
TGTGCCAGCAGCCTCGGGGGGGCGGCAGGTACGCAGTATTTT	CASSLGGAAGTQYF	.	TRBD2	TRBV7-6	TRBJ2-3
TGTGCCACCAGCAGAGCAGGGACAGGGGGAAGGTATGAGCAGTTCTTC	CATSRAGTGGRYEQFF	few	TRBD1	TRBV15	TRBJ2-1
TGTGCCAGCAGCTTAGCGCTTGTATCCCGGGTCGGGGGGGCAGATACGCAGTATTTT	CASSLALVSRVGGADTQYF	.	TRBD2	TRBV7-2	TRBJ2-3
TGTGCCAGCAGTTACGCAGGGAGAGGCTATGGCTACACCTTC	CASSYAGRGYGYTF	.	.	TRBV6-5	TRBJ1-2
TGTGCCAGCAGCTTAGCGTCGGGGCTTAGCTCCTACAATGAGCAGTTCTTC	CASSLASGLSSYNEQFF	.	.	TRBV7-2	TRBJ2-1
TGTGCCAGCAGCTTAGCCCGGGAGTTGAACATTCAGTACTTC	CASSLARELNIQYF	.	.	TRBV7-9	TRBJ2-4
TGTGCCAGCAGCTCAGGACAGGGGTTCGAGCAGTACTTC	CASSSGQGFEQYF	many	TRBD1	TRBV7-3	TRBJ2-7
TGTGCCAGCAGCTTGGAGGGGTATGAGCAGTTCTTC	CASSLEGYEQFF	few	.	TRBV5-5	TRBJ2-1
TGTGCCACCAGCAGAGATCCAACCTACGAGCGGTACTTC	CATSRDPTYERYF	.	.	TRBV15	TRBJ2-5
TGCACCTCCGGGGACTATGGCTACACCTTC	CTSGDYGYTF	.	.	TRBV20-1	TRBJ1-2
TGTGCCAGCAGGATGGACAGAGACAGTGAGCAGTTCTTC	CASRMDRDSEQFF	.	.	TRBV2	TRBJ2-1
TGTGCCAGCAGGCTCGGGGGGCACGATGAGACCCAGTACTTC	CASRLGGHDETQYF	few	.	TRBV7-2	TRBJ2-5
TGCAGCGCCGAGGGTAGCGGGGGGGCCTCCTACAATGAGCAGTTCTTC	CSAEGSGGASYNEQFF	.	TRBD2	TRBV29-1	TRBJ2-1
TGCGCCAGCAACCTTTCGGACAGGGGGCTCGACGAGCAGTACTTC	CASNLSDRGLDEQYF	few	TRBD1	TRBV5-1	TRBJ2-7
TGTGCCAGCAGTCCTGGGCGGGCGGGGCTCGCTTTCTTT	CASSPGRAGLAFF	.	.	TRBV27	TRBJ1-1
TGTGCCAGCAGTGAAGCGCTGGGGGCAGATCAGCCCCAGCATTTT	CASSEALGADQPQHF	.	.	TRBV6-1	TRBJ1-5
TGCGCCAGCAGCCAAGGGACAGGGAGAATTGGGACAGATACGCAGTATTTT	CASSQGTGRIGTDTQYF	.	TRBD1	TRBV4-3	TRBJ2-3
TGCAGCGTTGTTGTTAACGGACAAGAGACCCAGTACTTC	CSVVVNGQETQYF	.	.	TRBV29-1	TRBJ2-5
TGCAGTGCCGACACTAGGTTAGCCTCAGAGACCCAGTACTTC	CSADTRLASETQYF	few	.	TRBV20-1	TRBJ2-5
TGTGCCAGCAGTCTCAGGGGGTACCAAGAGACCCAGTACTTC	CASSLRGYQETQYF	few	TRBD1	TRBV5-1	TRBJ2-5
TGTGCCAGCAGCCTCCAGAGCCGACCCACAGATACGCAGTATTTT	CASSLQSRPTDTQYF	.	.	TRBV7-2	TRBJ2-3